Described below is a single TCR beta chain sequence and its context. Its antigen is currently unknown. As for the donors, each was a healthy bone marrow donor. PCR primers comprised 60 Vbeta and 13 Jbeta primers. Only in-frame clones appear in the TCRdb table, and some are missing; sequencing was by immunoSEQ multiplex PCR. The sample carries fewer than 250,000 clones, over 70% recorded once. V gave up 7 bases and J gave up 4 bases; unmatched junction bases: 2. This CDR3 is 13 amino acids long. Germline CDR1 is SGHRS and CDR2 is YFSETQ. This entry belongs to a study of cytomegalovirus exposure and HLA in healthy donors. Study results and limitations: A few V segments could not be told apart, such as TRBV6-2 and TRBV6-3, and were left out.

Material for sequencing was PBMCs. This chain uses TRBV5-1 with TRBJ2-2, with 9 bases identical to TRBD2. The receptor's source is a woman aged 25 to 45 in good health and CMV-seropositive. CDR3 bases: TGCGCCAGCGGGACTAGCACCACCGGGGAGCTGTTTTTT. Translating it yields CASGTSTTGELFF. The whole variable domain, remainder taken from reference TRBV5-1 and TRBJ2-2, is KAGVTQTPRYLIKTRGQQVTLSCSPISGHRSVSWYQQTPGQGLQFLFEYFSETQRNKGNFPGRFSGRQFSNSRSEMNVSTLELGDSALYLCASGTSTTGELFFGEGSRLTVL.